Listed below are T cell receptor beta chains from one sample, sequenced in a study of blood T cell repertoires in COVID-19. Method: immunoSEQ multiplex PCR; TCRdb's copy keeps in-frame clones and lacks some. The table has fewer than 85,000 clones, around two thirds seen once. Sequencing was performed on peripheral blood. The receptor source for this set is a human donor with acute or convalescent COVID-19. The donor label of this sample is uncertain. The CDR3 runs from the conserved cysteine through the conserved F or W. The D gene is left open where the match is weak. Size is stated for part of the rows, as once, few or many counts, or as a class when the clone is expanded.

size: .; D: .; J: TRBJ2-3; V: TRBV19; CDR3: CASSIGTRGTDTQYF; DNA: TGTGCCAGTAGTATAGGCACCCGAGGGACAGATACGCAGTATTTT
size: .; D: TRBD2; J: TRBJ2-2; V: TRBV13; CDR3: CASSPRGLAGPTGELFF; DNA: TGTGCCAGCAGCCCTCGGGGACTAGCGGGACCCACCGGGGAGCTGTTTTTT
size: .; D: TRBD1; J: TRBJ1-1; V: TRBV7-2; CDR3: CASSRDRLITEAFF; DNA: TGTGCCAGCAGCCGGGACAGATTGATCACTGAAGCTTTCTTT
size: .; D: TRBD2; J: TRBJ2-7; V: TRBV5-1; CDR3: CASSQSGSVREQYF; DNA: TGCGCCAGCAGCCAGAGCGGGAGCGTCCGCGAGCAGTACTTC
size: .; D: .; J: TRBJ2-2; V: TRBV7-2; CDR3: CASSLTQLRGSGELFF; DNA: TGTGCCAGCAGCTTAACGCAACTTCGGGGGTCCGGGGAGCTGTTTTTT
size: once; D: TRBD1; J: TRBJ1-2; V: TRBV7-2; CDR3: CASSQGQGYGYTF; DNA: TGTGCCAGCAGCCAGGGACAGGGATATGGCTACACCTTC
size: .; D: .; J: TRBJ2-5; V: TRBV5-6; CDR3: CASSLMGAQGETQYF; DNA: TGTGCCAGCAGCTTGATGGGGGCGCAGGGGGAGACCCAGTACTTC
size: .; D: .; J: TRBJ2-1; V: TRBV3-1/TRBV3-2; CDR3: CASSQIPAMSSYNEQFF; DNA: TGTGCCAGCAGCCAAATCCCTGCGATGAGCTCCTACAATGAGCAGTTCTTC
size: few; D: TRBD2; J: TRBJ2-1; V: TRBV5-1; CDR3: CASGIGTKGGNEQFF; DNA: TGCGCCAGCGGTATAGGGACTAAAGGTGGCAATGAGCAGTTCTTC
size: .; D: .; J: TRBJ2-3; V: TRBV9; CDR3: CASSPGNLDTQYF; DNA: TGTGCCAGCAGCCCCGGTAATTTGGATACGCAGTATTTT
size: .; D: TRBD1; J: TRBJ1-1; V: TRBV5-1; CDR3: CASRVRGPDTNTEAFF; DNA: TGCGCCAGCAGAGTCAGGGGGCCCGACACGAACACTGAAGCTTTCTTT
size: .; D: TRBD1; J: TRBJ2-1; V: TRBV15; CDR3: CATSIPGQGRNEQFF; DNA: TGTGCCACCAGCATTCCGGGACAGGGGAGGAATGAGCAGTTCTTC
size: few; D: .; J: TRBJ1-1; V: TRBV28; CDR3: CASSDRPNTEAFF; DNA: TGTGCCAGCAGTGACAGGCCGAACACTGAAGCTTTCTTT
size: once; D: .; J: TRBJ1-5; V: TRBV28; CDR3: CASRRDVGQPQHF; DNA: TGTGCCAGCCGGAGGGACGTCGGTCAGCCCCAGCATTTT
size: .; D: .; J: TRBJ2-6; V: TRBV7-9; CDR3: CASSLVRGIGSGANVLTF; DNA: TGTGCCAGCAGCTTAGTCAGGGGTATTGGATCTGGGGCCAACGTCCTGACTTTC
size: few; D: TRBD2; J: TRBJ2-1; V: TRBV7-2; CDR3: CASSLGLAGGFYNEQFF; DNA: TGTGCCAGCAGCTTAGGACTAGCGGGGGGGTTCTACAATGAGCAGTTCTTC
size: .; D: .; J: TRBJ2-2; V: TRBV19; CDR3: CASTEITGSWAGELFF; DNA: TGTGCCAGTACTGAAATCACAGGGTCATGGGCCGGGGAGCTGTTTTTT
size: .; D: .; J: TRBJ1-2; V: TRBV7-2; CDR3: CASSSIPNGYTF; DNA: TGTGCCAGCAGCTCTATCCCGAATGGCTACACCTTC
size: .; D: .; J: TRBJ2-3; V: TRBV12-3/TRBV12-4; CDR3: CASSLSGTDTQYF; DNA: TGTGCCAGCAGTTTGTCGGGTACAGATACGCAGTATTTT
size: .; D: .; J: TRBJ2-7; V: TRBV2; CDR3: CASSRTMLYEQYF; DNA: TGTGCCAGCAGTAGGACTATGCTCTACGAGCAGTACTTC
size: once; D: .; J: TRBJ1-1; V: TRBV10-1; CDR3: CASSPTGNTEAFF; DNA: TGCGCCAGCAGCCCGACAGGGAACACTGAAGCTTTCTTT
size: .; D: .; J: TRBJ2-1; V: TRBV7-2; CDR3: CASSTPGVVRNEQFF; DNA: TGTGCCAGCAGCACCCCCGGGGTAGTCAGGAATGAGCAGTTCTTC
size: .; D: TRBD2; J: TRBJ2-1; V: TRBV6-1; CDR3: CASSEPSGYYNEQFF; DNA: TGTGCCAGCAGTGAACCTAGCGGCTACTACAATGAGCAGTTCTTC
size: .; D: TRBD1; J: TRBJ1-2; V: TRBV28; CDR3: CASSFAGTGNRGYTF; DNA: TGTGCCAGCAGTTTTGCTGGGACAGGGAATCGTGGCTACACCTTC